This TCR beta chain was identified during a study of T cell responses to AZD1222 COVID-19 vaccine. Findings and limits, study-wide: Repertoires were obtained only post-peak T cell response. Baseline seropositivity characterized only a handful of AZD1222 recipients.

CDR1 is GTSNPN and CDR2 is SVGIG in the germline V gene (reference sequence). This CDR3 is built from 12 residues. V was pared by 7 bases and J by 3 bases, with 10 bases between. A word on this clone: The antigen remains unidentified.

Produced via immunoSEQ multiplex PCR; TCRdb's table is partial and in-frame only. This table holds approximately 150,000 clones, nearly 95% found once. The sequence came from an adult in good health. The V call is TRBV30, the J call TRBJ1-5; the D is unclear. The sample consisted of peripheral blood, taken on day 0 of AZD1222 vaccination. The CDR3 region has the DNA TGTGCCTCCGAAACCAACAATCAGCCCCAGCATTTT. This translates into CASETNNQPQHF.